These 8 T cell receptor beta chains came from one sample sequenced in a study of spatial heterogeneity in lung cancer. TCRdb itself ran the 5' RACE reads through MiXCR, one entry per CDR3 protein. Among over 9,500 distinct CDR3 sequences listed, approximately 3.5% were seen once. The time point: sample taken at primary tumor resection. Tumor, nontumor lung or frozen PBMC supplied whole RNA that was sequenced unsorted. The source material was normal lung tissue next to the tumor, sampled at surgery. These receptors came from a male donor with early-stage non-small cell lung cancer.

This clonotype has a count of ten or more. With the library built for alpha chains, this beta chain is off target and its frequency is not meaningful. The CDR3 reads CASSPTGTANTEAFF. CDR3 bases: TGTGCCAGCAGCCCCACCGGGACAGCGAACACTGAAGCTTTCTTT. The gene calls are TRBV9 and TRBJ1-1; 7 bases line up with TRBD1. Germline trimming cut 4 bases from V and 1 base from J; bases unmatched to any gene: 7. Germline loops: CDR1 SGDLS, CDR2 YYNGEE. CDR3 length equals 15 residues.

On this clonotype: In a library made to pick up alpha chains, this beta chain is a stray read with a size that means little. The chain has TRBV4-3 and TRBJ2-7; no clear D. Trimming took 1 base from V and 4 from J, leaving 29 bases between them. The CDR3 extends over 20 amino acids. Germline values: CDR1 LGHNA, CDR2 YSLEER. CDR3 in DNA: TGCGCCAGCAGCCAAGGTTTGAGTTCTGGGCTCTTCGAGGTGGGGTACGAGCAGTACTTC. Amino acid sequence: CASSQGLSSGLFEVGYEQYF.

This clonotype counts as medium-sized. This beta chain is a stray sequence in a library constructed for alpha chains; its clone size is not meaningful. The rearrangement links TRBV3-1 to TRBJ2-3; D unclear. Germline values: CDR1 LGHDT, CDR2 YNNKEL (reference sequence). Trimming cost V 5 bases and J 2 bases, with 11 bases left between them. CDR3 size: 14 residues. CDR3 loop: CASSSRWATDTQYF. The CDR3 region has the DNA TGTGCCAGCAGCTCCCGGTGGGCCACAGATACGCAGTATTTT.

This clonotype has a handful of counts. Found in a library prepared for alpha chains, this beta chain is an off-target read, and its abundance has little meaning. This chain joins TRBV20-1 and TRBJ2-7, with 7 nucleotides matching TRBD2. The V gene's germline CDR1 is DFQATT and CDR2 SNEGSKA (reference sequence). The CDR3 sequence is 14 residues long. The V segment lost 1 base and the J segment 0 bases; nucleotides outside the gene matches: 3. CDR3 sequence reads: CSARGRGNSYEQYF. CDR3 DNA: TGCAGTGCTAGAGGGCGGGGGAACTCCTACGAGCAGTACTTC.

This clonotype occurred many times. This beta chain turned up in a library designed for alpha chains; as an off-target read, its abundance says little. The V call is TRBV20-1, the J call TRBJ2-1, with 7 bases matching TRBD2. The CDR3 is 15 residues long. Trimming removed 2 bases from V and 1 base from J; junction bases left unmatched: 5. The germline V gene encodes CDR1 DFQATT and CDR2 SNEGSKA (reference sequence). CDR3: CSARPSGKSYNEQFF. In DNA, the CDR3 is TGCAGTGCTAGACCGAGCGGGAAGTCCTACAATGAGCAGTTCTTC.

This clonotype was seen ten or more times. This beta chain is a stray sequence in a library constructed for alpha chains; its clone size is not meaningful. The rearrangement joins TRBV28 to TRBJ2-4; D is unclear. CDR3 length: 15 amino acids. Germline V gives CDR1 MDHEN, CDR2 SYDVKM. Trimming cost V 10 bases and J 1 base, with 17 bases left between them. CDR3 nucleotides: TGTGCCATCCGCCCCGGGCTCGGGGCCAAAAACATTCAGTACTTC. It translates to CAIRPGLGAKNIQYF.

At least ten counts were recorded for this clonotype. Because the library targeted alpha chains, this beta chain is an off-target read whose size means little. This chain uses TRBV6-2 or TRBV6-3 with TRBJ2-3, with 9 bases matching TRBD2. Looked up from germline, CDR1 is MNHEY and CDR2 is SVGEGT. The CDR3 runs 16 residues. V lost 4 bases to trimming and J lost 7 bases; unmatched junction nucleotides: 12. The DNA for the CDR3 is TGTGCCAGCAGTTCCTACCAAGGCGGGGGGGCTCATACGCAGTATTTT. Amino acids: CASSSYQGGGAHTQYF.

This clonotype was picked up many times. This beta chain was picked up by a library intended for alpha chains and is off target, so its count carries little meaning. The genes are TRBV7-3 and TRBJ1-2, with D tentatively TRBD1 (5 bases). This CDR3 is 13 amino acids long. Germline-derived CDR1 and CDR2 are SGHTA and FQGTGA. Trimming pared 2 bases from V and 2 bases from J, leaving 6 bases between. The CDR3 DNA sequence: TGTGCCAGCAGCTTAGAGGGGAACTATGGCTACACCTTC. Its translation: CASSLEGNYGYTF.